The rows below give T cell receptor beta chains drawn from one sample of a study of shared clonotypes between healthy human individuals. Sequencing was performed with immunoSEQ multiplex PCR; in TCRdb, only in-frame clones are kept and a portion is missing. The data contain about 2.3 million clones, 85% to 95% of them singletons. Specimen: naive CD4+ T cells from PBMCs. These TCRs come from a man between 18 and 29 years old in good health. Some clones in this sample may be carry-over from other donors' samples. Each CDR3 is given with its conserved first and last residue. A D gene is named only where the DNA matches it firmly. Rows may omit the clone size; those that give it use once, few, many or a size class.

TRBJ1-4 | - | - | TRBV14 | CASSQDFGNIREKLFF | TGTGCCAGCAGCCAAGATTTCGGGAACATTAGAGAAAAACTGTTTTTT
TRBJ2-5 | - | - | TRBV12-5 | CASGLVGGETQYF | TGTGCTAGTGGTTTGGTAGGGGGAGAGACCCAGTACTTC
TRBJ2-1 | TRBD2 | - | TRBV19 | CASSISGRASEQFF | TGTGCCAGTAGTATTAGCGGGAGGGCAAGTGAGCAGTTCTTC
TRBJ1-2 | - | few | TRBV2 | CASSEGSYGYTF | TGTGCCAGCAGTGAAGGATCCTATGGCTACACCTTC
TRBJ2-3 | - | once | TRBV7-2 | CASSRDGKDTQYF | TGTGCCAGCAGCCGGGATGGAAAAGATACGCAGTATTTT
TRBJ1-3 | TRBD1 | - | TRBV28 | CASSLSTPGQFSGNTIYF | TGTGCCAGCAGTTTATCCACCCCGGGACAGTTCTCTGGAAACACCATATATTTT
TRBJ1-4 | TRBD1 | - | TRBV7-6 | CASSPRRGDRGPRGEKLFF | TGTGCCAGCAGCCCCCGGAGAGGGGACAGGGGGCCCCGGGGTGAAAAACTGTTTTTT
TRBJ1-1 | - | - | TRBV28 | CASSSPGVGTEAFF | TGTGCCAGCAGTTCCCCAGGGGTGGGCACTGAAGCTTTCTTT
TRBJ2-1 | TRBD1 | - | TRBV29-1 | CSVAFRLQGNEQFF | TGCAGCGTAGCTTTCCGGCTACAGGGGAACGAGCAGTTCTTC
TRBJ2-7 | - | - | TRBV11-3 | CASSLGGGSYEQYF | TGTGCCAGCAGCTTAGGGGGCGGCTCCTACGAGCAGTACTTC
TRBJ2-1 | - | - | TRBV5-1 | CASSLLGQGGSEQFF | TGCGCCAGCAGCTTGTTGGGGCAGGGAGGAAGTGAGCAGTTCTTC
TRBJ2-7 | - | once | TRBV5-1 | CASSSNRVGYEQYF | TGCGCCAGCAGCTCTAACAGGGTCGGTTACGAGCAGTACTTC
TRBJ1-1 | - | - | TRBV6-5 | CASSYSSSATEAFF | TGTGCCAGCAGTTACTCGAGTTCTGCTACTGAAGCTTTCTTT